One sample yielded the 18 T cell receptor beta chains listed below, sequenced in a study of response to subunit inactivated influenza vaccine. TCRdb independently ran MiXCR on the RT-PCR reads; one entry per CDR3 protein. The table has more than 700,000 distinct CDR3 sequences, less than 25% seen once; the top ten hold 10%. The material was PBMCs from blood, obtained 5 to 6 days after vaccination. Receptors originate from a man aged 45 to 65 who received an inactivated influenza vaccine.

This sequence joins TRBV7-6 and TRBJ2-5; TRBD1 matches 8 bases. CDR1 is SGHVS, CDR2 FNYEAQ, per germline. The CDR3 sequence is 16 residues long. With V trimmed by 5 bases and J by 7 bases, 15 bases remained unmatched. CDR3 sequence reads: CASSLGRTGPPGTQYF. For the CDR3, the DNA is TGTGCCAGCAGCCTGGGCAGGACAGGGCCCCCGGGGACCCAGTACTTC.

V is TRBV12-3 or TRBV12-4 and J is TRBJ2-3, with TRBD1 matching 7 bases. The CDR3 is 13 residues long. The junction had 11 bases not matched to a gene; V was cut back by 6 bases and J by 11 bases. CDR3 sequence reads: CASSFAYRGMQYF. CDR3 bases: TGTGCCAGCAGCTTCGCCTACAGGGGTATGCAGTATTTT.

This clonotype was counted only a few times. V is TRBV7-2 and J is TRBJ2-2, with 10 bases matching TRBD2. V was clipped by 4 bases and J by 4 bases; unmatched bases: 6. The CDR3 consists of 16 residues. The germline V gene encodes CDR1 SGHTA and CDR2 FQGNSA. The CDR3 region is CASSWKVAGGTGELFF. CDR3 DNA: TGTGCCAGCAGCTGGAAAGTAGCGGGGGGCACCGGGGAGCTGTTTTTT.

This clonotype has only a few counts. This rearrangement joins TRBV15 to TRBJ2-5; the D gene is possibly TRBD2 (5 bases). This CDR3 is built from 14 residues. In germline, CDR1 is LNHNV, CDR2 YYDKDF (reference sequence). Trimming left V 5 bases short and J 6 bases short, with 16 bases between. The CDR3 sequence is CATSGWKLEKTQYF. The CDR3 DNA reads TGTGCCACCAGCGGATGGAAACTAGAAAAGACCCAGTACTTC.

The CDR3 bases are TGTGCCAGCAGAACTAGCGGGAGAGGATACGAGCAGTACTTC. Encoded protein: CASRTSGRGYEQYF. The V gene is TRBV28, the J gene TRBJ2-7, with 11 bases lining up with TRBD2. The CDR3 consists of 14 residues. V gave up 6 bases and J gave up 4 bases; unmatched junction bases: 5. The V gene's germline CDR1 is MDHEN and CDR2 SYDVKM.

This clonotype has more than one count but fewer than ten. The chain uses TRBV2 and TRBJ2-4; 8 positions agree with TRBD2. Germline V gene lookup returns CDR1 SNHLY and CDR2 FYNNEI. The junction had 3 bases not matched to a gene; V was cut back by 4 bases and J by 1 base. The CDR3 has 15 residues. CDR3 sequence: CASSATGGAKNIQYF. CDR3 bases: TGTGCCAGCAGTGCTACGGGGGGGGCCAAAAACATTCAGTACTTC.

This clonotype was recorded at least ten times. The chain is built from TRBV4-1 and TRBJ1-4, with TRBD1 as a possible D gene (5 bases). The CDR3 is made up of 14 amino acids. Germline CDR1 and CDR2: MGHRA and YSYEKL. The V end was cut by 1 base, the J end by 5 bases, with 8 bases between. CDR3 DNA sequence: TGCGCCAGCAGCCAAGCAGGGTTCAATGAAAAACTGTTTTTT. This encodes CASSQAGFNEKLFF.

This clonotype was seen a few times. The rearrangement uses TRBV12-3 or TRBV12-4 and TRBJ2-7, with D possibly called TRBD1 or TRBD2 (6 bases each). This CDR3 region has 13 residues. The V and J ends lost 6 bases and 4 bases respectively, with 13 bases between them. The CDR3 nucleotides read TGTGCCAGCAGCCCTACAGGGAGGTACGAGCAGTACTTC. Translated: CASSPTGRYEQYF.

V and J are TRBV10-2 and TRBJ2-3; D tentatively reads TRBD1 or TRBD2 (5 bases each). This CDR3 has 16 amino acids. Per germline, CDR1 WSHSY and CDR2 SAAADI. Between the trimmed V and J ends, which lost 6 bases and 0 bases, there was a span of 16 bases. In nucleotides, the CDR3 is TGCGCCAGCAGCGACGAGCGACGGGACAGCACAGATACGCAGTATTTT. It yields the protein CASSDERRDSTDTQYF.

CDR3 coding DNA: TGCAGTGCAACGGACAGCTACAAATCCTACGAGCAGTACTTC. Its translation is CSATDSYKSYEQYF. V is TRBV20-1 and J is TRBJ2-7; TRBD1 might be the D (6 bases). V was cut by 6 bases and J by 1 base, with 16 bases left in between. CDR3 length: 14 amino acids. Germline V gene sequence: CDR1 DFQATT, CDR2 SNEGSKA (reference sequence).

V usage is TRBV10-3 and J usage is TRBJ2-1, with 8 bases identical to TRBD2. V was clipped by 0 bases and J by 5 bases; unmatched bases: 6. The V gene's germline CDR1 is ENHRY and CDR2 SYGVKD. The CDR3 is 16 amino acids. The CDR3 reads CAISESTAGGDNEQFF. The CDR3 coding sequence is TGTGCCATCAGTGAGTCGACTGCGGGAGGTGACAATGAGCAGTTCTTC.

The chain couples TRBV4-3 to TRBJ1-6, with 7 bases matching TRBD1. V lost 0 bases, J lost 8 bases, and 4 bases stayed unmatched. CDR1 and CDR2 from the germline V gene are LGHNA and YSLEER. The CDR3 length is 15 residues. CDR3 sequence (DNA): TGCGCCAGCAGCCAAGATGTCCAGGGGGATTCACCCCTCCACTTT. Translated: CASSQDVQGDSPLHF.

The table lists this clonotype with many counts. This chain links TRBV12-3 or TRBV12-4 with TRBJ1-3; tentatively, D is TRBD1 (6 bases). V lost 6 bases and J lost 1, with 10 bases in between. CDR3 size: 14 residues. CDR3 residues: CASRPTGSGNTIYF. The CDR3 DNA follows: TGTGCCAGCAGACCAACAGGGTCTGGAAACACCATATATTTT.

V and J are TRBV5-1 and TRBJ2-7; TRBD2 matches 8 bases. The CDR3 sequence is 17 residues long. Per germline, CDR1 SGHRS and CDR2 YFSETQ. Trimming at V came to 3 bases and at J to 0 bases, leaving 11 bases not matched to a gene. This CDR3 reads CASSWGLLSGSSYEQYF. The CDR3 DNA sequence: TGCGCCAGCAGCTGGGGACTCCTAAGCGGGAGCTCCTACGAGCAGTACTTC. The variable domain in full, with the rest retrieved from reference TRBV5-1 and TRBJ2-7, is KAGVTQTPRYLIKTRGQQVTLSCSPISGHRSVSWYQQTPGQGLQFLFEYFSETQRNKGNFPGRFSGRQFSNSRSEMNVSTLELGDSALYLCASSWGLLSGSSYEQYFGPGTRLTVT.

The V gene is TRBV5-6, the J gene TRBJ2-7; the D call may be TRBD1 or TRBD2 (6 bases each). Trimming cost V 4 bases and J 4 bases, with 18 bases left between them. The CDR3 is made up of 15 amino acids. Per the germline V gene, CDR1 is SGHDT and CDR2 is YYEEEE. Here the CDR3 DNA reads TGTGCCAGCAGCCCCCCGAGGGGGGCGCAGTACGAGCAGTACTTC. Its protein product is CASSPPRGAQYEQYF.

This clonotype was seen many times. The V call is TRBV9, the J call TRBJ2-1; unclear D gene. Between the trimmed V and J ends, which lost 5 bases and 8 bases, there was a span of 14 bases. The CDR3 contains 13 residues. CDR1 is SGDLS and CDR2 is YYNGEE in the germline V gene. CDR3 residues: CASSNLLGHEQFF. CDR3 DNA sequence: TGTGCCAGCAGTAATTTGCTGGGCCATGAGCAGTTCTTC.

V is TRBV6-2 or TRBV6-3 and J is TRBJ2-1; no firm D call. The V end lost 2 bases, the J end lost 10 bases, and 9 bases lay between the germline ends. Germline V gene lookup returns CDR1 MNHEY and CDR2 SVGEGT. CDR3 length: 12 residues. The CDR3 DNA follows: TGTGCCAGCAGTTACCGCAGGATCGAGCAGTTCTTC. The encoded protein is CASSYRRIEQFF.

The genes are TRBV12-3 or TRBV12-4 and TRBJ2-2; 7 bases map to TRBD2. CDR3 size: 14 residues. The ends lost 5 bases at V and 7 bases at J; junction bases unmatched: 7. CDR3 sequence (DNA): TGTGCCAGCAGTCCAGGACTAGTTGGCGGGGAGCTGTTTTTT. Its protein is CASSPGLVGGELFF.